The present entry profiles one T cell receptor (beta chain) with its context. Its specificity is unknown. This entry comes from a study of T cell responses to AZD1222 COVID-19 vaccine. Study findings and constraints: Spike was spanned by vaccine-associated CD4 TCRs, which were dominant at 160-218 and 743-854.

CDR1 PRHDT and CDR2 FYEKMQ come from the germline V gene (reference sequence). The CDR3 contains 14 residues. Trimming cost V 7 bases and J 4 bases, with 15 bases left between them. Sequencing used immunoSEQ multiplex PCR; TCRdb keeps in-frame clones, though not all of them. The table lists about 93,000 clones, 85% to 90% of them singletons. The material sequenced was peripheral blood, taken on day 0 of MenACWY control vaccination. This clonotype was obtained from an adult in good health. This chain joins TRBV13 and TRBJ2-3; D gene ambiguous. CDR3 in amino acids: CASTPTADADTQYF. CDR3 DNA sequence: TGTGCCAGCACCCCGACCGCCGACGCAGATACGCAGTATTTT.